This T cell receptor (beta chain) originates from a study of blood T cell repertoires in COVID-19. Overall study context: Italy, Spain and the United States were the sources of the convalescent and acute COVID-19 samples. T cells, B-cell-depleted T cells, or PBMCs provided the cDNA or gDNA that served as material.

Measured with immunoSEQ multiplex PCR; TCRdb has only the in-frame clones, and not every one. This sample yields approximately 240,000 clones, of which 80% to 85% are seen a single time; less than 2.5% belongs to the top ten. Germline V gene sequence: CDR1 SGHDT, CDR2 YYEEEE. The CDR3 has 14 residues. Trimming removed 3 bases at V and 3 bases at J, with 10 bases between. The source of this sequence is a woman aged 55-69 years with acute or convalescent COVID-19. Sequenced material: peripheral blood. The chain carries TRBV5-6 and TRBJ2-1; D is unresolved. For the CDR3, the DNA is TGTGCCAGCAGCTCTCCCCCAGTCTACAATGAGCAGTTCTTC. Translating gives CASSSPPVYNEQFF. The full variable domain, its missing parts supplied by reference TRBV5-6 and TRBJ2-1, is DAGVTQSPTHLIKTRGQQVTLRCSPKSGHDTVSWYQQALGQGPQFIFQYYEEEERQRGNFPDRFSGHQFPNYSSELNVNALLLGDSALYLCASSSPPVYNEQFFGPGTRLTVL.